This TCR beta chain is from a study of glioma-infiltrating T cells after dendritic cell vaccination. The CDR3 totals 21 residues. Germline CDR1 is SGHRS and CDR2 is YFSETQ. After removal of 4 bases from V and 3 bases from J, the junction contained 26 bases not matched to a gene. The data were produced by immunoSEQ multiplex PCR, yet TCRdb's version contains in-frame clones alone and is incomplete. In the table there are about 49,000 clones, about 85% of which are singletons. The chain is built from TRBV5-1 and TRBJ1-1; 8 bases are shared with TRBD1. Sequenced here: blood, sampled before dendritic cell vaccination. The origin of this receptor is a human donor with glioblastoma. The CDR3: CASSPRSGSAGQVGSDTEAFF. The CDR3 DNA follows: TGCGCCAGCAGCCCTCGGTCTGGCTCTGCGGGACAGGTAGGATCGGACACTGAAGCTTTCTTT.